This T cell receptor beta chain derives from a study of cytomegalovirus exposure and HLA in healthy donors. Study details: Earlier findings included 90 million to 120 million unique TCR beta sequences obtained from about 179 million T cells. Study-wide findings and caveats: TCR beta V- and J-gene trimming, according to a later analysis, was linked to a missense DCLRE1C variant. Earlier analysis found most TCR beta V segments productive about 87% or about 30% of the time.

With 60 Vbeta and 13 Jbeta primers, the PCR was carried out. The method was immunoSEQ multiplex PCR; TCRdb's version includes in-frame clones alone and lacks a portion of them. The top ten clones hold 2% to 2.5% of a sample with 150,000 to 200,000 clones, 81% of them seen once. Nominal health characterized the donors when sampled, though unrecorded immune exposures were likely. With regard to this clone: The antigen is unknown.

The CDR3 spans 14 residues. Unmatched junction bases numbered 7, after V lost 4 bases and J lost 5 bases. In germline, CDR1 is MNHEY, CDR2 SVGAGI. The rearrangement uses TRBV6-5 and TRBJ1-1; 7 nucleotides agree with TRBD1. The sample comprised PBMCs. This clonotype was obtained from a woman in her twenties or thirties in good health and CMV-seronegative. The CDR3 DNA is TGTGCCAGCAGTTCGCCAGGGGGGAGGACTGAAGCTTTCTTT. Translation gives CASSSPGGRTEAFF.